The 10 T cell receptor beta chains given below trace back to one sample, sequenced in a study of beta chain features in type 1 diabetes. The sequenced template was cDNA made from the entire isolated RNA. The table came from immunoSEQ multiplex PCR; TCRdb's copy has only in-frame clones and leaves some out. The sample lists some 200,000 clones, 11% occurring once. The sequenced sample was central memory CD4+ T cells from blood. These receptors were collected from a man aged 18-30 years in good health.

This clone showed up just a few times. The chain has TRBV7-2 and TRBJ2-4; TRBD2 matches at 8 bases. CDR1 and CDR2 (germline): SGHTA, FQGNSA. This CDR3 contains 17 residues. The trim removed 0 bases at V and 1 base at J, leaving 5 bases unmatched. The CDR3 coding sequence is TGTGCCAGCAGCTTAGCCAGCGGGAGTATGGCCAAAAACATTCAGTACTTC. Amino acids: CASSLASGSMAKNIQYF.

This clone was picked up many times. For the CDR3, the DNA is TGTGCCAGCTCACCAGGCCAGCTTGTGAACACTGAAGCTTTCTTT. Protein: CASSPGQLVNTEAFF. The chain recombines TRBV18 with TRBJ1-1, with D hard to call. The CDR3 totals 15 residues. The V gene lost 2 bases and the J gene lost 0 bases, with 10 bases spanning the gap. Germline assignment: CDR1 KGHSH and CDR2 LQKENI.

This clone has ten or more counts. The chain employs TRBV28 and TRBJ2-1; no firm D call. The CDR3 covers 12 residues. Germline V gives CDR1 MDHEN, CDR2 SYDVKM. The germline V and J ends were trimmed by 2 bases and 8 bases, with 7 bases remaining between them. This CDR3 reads CASSLLSHEQFF. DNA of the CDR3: TGTGCCAGCAGTTTACTCTCACATGAGCAGTTCTTC.

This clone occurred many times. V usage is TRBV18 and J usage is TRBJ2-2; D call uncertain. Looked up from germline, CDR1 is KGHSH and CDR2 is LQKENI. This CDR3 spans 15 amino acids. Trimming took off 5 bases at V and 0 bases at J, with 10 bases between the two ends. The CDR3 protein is CASSIDQSNTGELFF. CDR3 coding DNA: TGTGCCAGCTCAATTGACCAATCGAACACCGGGGAGCTGTTTTTT. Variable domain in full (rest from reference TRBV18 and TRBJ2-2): NAGVMQNPRHLVRRRGQEARLRCSPMKGHSHVYWYRQLPEEGLKFMVYLQKENIIDESGMPKERFSAEFPKEGPSILRIQQVVRGDSAAYFCASSIDQSNTGELFFGEGSRLTVL.

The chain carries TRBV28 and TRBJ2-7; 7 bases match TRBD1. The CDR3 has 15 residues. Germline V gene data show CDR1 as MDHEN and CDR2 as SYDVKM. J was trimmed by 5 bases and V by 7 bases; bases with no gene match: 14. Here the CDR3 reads CASNPTDRLIHEQYF. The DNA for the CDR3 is TGTGCCAGCAACCCCACGGACAGGTTAATACACGAGCAGTACTTC.

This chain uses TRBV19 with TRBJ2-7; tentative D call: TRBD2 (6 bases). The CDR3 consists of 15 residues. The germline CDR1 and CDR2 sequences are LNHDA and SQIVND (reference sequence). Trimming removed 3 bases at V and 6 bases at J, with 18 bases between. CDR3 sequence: CASSIAPGVPLEQYF. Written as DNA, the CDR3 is TGTGCCAGTAGTATTGCACCGGGAGTTCCACTCGAGCAGTACTTC.

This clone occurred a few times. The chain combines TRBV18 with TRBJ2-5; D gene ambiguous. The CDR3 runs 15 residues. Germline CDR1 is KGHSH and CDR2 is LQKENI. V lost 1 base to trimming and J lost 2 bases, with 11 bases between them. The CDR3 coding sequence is TGTGCCAGCTCACCACAAGGACGGTCACAAGAGACCCAGTACTTC. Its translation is CASSPQGRSQETQYF.

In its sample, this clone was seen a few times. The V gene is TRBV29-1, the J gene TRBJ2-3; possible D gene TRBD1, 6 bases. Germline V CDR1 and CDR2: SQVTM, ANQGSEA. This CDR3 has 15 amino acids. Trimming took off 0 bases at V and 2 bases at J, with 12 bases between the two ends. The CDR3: CSVEDFRGSTDTQYF. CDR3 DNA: TGCAGCGTTGAAGATTTCAGGGGATCCACAGATACGCAGTATTTT.

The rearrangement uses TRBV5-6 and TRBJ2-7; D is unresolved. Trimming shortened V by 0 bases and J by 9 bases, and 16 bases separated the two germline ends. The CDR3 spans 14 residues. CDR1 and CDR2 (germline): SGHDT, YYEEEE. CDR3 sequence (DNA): TGTGCCAGCAGCTTGGTGGCCCAATCGCCTCGGCAGTACTTC. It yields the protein CASSLVAQSPRQYF.

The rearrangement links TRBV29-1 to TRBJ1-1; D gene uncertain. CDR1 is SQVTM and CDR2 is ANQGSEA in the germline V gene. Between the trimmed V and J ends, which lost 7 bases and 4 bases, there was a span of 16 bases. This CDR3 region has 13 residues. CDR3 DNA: TGCAGCGGGGCCCGGGCCACCGGCACTGAAGCTTTCTTT. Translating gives CSGARATGTEAFF.